This is a list of T cell receptor beta chains from one sample in a study of T cells in Graves' hyperthyroidism and ophthalmopathy. TCRdb called the multiplex PCR reads again in MiXCR, with one record for every CDR3 protein. The sample holds about 280,000 distinct CDR3 sequences, about 25% seen once. The source material was blood. The source is a man aged 35-49 years with Graves' hyperthyroidism that later progressed to Graves' ophthalmopathy. The CDR3 runs from the conserved cysteine through the conserved F or W. The D gene is left open where the match is weak. Clone size is not always given. Where it is, it says once, few, many or a class for expanded clones.

V gene,D gene,clone size,J gene,CDR3 protein,CDR3 DNA
TRBV5-1,NA,many,TRBJ2-5,CASSFLSDRQETQYF,TGCGCCAGCAGCTTTCTCAGCGACCGCCAAGAGACCCAGTACTTC
TRBV6-1,TRBD1,once,TRBJ1-3,CASRSWAGGSGNTIYF,TGTGCCAGCAGAAGTTGGGCAGGGGGCTCTGGAAACACCATATATTTT
TRBV6-1,TRBD1,NA,TRBJ1-2,CASSSLPGQASNYGYTF,TGTGCCAGCTCCTCTCTTCCGGGACAGGCTTCGAACTATGGCTACACCTTC
TRBV11-2,NA,NA,TRBJ2-7,CASSPQSGSETYEQYF,TGTGCCAGCAGCCCACAGTCGGGCAGTGAAACCTACGAGCAGTACTTC
TRBV6-2/TRBV6-3,NA,NA,TRBJ2-2,CASSYSRAAGGTGELFF,TGTGCCAGCAGTTACTCGAGGGCGGCTGGGGGCACCGGGGAGCTGTTTTTT
TRBV11-1,NA,many,TRBJ2-1,CASSPRNGDEQFF,TGTGCCAGCAGCCCAAGGAATGGTGATGAGCAGTTCTTC
TRBV7-8,NA,few,TRBJ2-7,CASSLATDYEQYF,TGTGCCAGCAGCTTAGCGACAGACTACGAGCAGTACTTC
TRBV7-8,TRBD1,once,TRBJ2-5,CASTSRGQQETQYF,TGTGCCAGCACCTCCAGGGGACAGCAAGAGACCCAGTACTTC
TRBV9,TRBD2,many,TRBJ2-7,CASSVASTSGSLYEQYF,TGTGCCAGCAGCGTAGCGTCGACTAGCGGGAGTCTCTACGAGCAGTACTTC
TRBV12-5,NA,many,TRBJ2-7,CASGHPGEQYF,TGTGCTAGTGGTCACCCCGGCGAGCAGTACTTC
TRBV11-3,TRBD1,many,TRBJ2-5,CASSNDREETQYF,TGTGCCAGCAGCAACGACAGGGAGGAGACCCAGTACTTC
TRBV4-2,NA,many,TRBJ2-5,CASSQDLSGETQYF,TGTGCCAGCAGCCAAGATCTGTCCGGTGAGACCCAGTACTTC
TRBV12-3/TRBV12-4,NA,many,TRBJ1-1,CASSYDSSRGEAFF,TGTGCCAGCAGTTACGACAGCTCAAGGGGTGAAGCTTTCTTT
TRBV6-5,NA,many,TRBJ1-1,CASSYPDGTEAFF,TGTGCCAGCAGTTACCCGGACGGCACTGAAGCTTTCTTT
TRBV6-4,NA,many,TRBJ1-2,CASSDYQGGGYTF,TGTGCCAGCAGTGATTATCAGGGTGGCGGCTACACCTTC
TRBV11-1,TRBD1,NA,TRBJ2-7,CASSFSRDRGRREQYF,TGTGCCAGCAGCTTCAGCCGGGACAGGGGGCGTCGGGAGCAGTACTTC
TRBV20-1,TRBD1,many,TRBJ1-5,CSARTGDGNQPQHF,TGCAGTGCCCGGACAGGGGATGGGAATCAGCCCCAGCATTTT
TRBV4-2,TRBD1,NA,TRBJ1-5,CASSPDRVYQPQHF,TGTGCCAGCAGCCCTGACAGGGTTTATCAGCCCCAGCATTTT